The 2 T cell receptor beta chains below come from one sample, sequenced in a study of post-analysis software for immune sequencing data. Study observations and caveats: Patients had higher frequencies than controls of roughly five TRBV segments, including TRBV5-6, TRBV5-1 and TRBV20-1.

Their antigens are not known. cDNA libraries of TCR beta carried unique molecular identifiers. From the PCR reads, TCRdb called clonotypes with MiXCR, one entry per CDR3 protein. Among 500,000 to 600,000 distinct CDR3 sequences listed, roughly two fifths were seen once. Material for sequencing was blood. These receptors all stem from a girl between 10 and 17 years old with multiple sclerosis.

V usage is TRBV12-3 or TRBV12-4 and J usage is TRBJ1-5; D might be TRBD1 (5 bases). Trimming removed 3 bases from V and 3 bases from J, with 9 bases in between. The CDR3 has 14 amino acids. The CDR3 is CASSLTGTNQPQHF. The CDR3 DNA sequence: TGTGCCAGCAGTTTGACGGGGACCAATCAGCCCCAGCATTTT.

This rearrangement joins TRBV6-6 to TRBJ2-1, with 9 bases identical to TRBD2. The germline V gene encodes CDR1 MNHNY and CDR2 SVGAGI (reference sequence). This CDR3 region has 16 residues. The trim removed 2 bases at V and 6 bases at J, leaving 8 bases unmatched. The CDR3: CASSYGGSGSGNEQFF. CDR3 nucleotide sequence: TGTGCCAGCAGTTACGGTGGTAGCGGGAGCGGCAATGAGCAGTTCTTC.